The 11 T cell receptor beta chains below all came from one sample that was sequenced in a study of control samples from healthy donors and cancer patients. Libraries were prepared by immunoSEQ multiplex PCR; TCRdb keeps only in-frame clonotypes and omits some of them. Among about 120,000 clones, around nine tenths were seen once, and the ten largest hold 9% to 13%. The sample consisted of blood. These TCRs come from a man between 25 and 39 years old in good health.

This chain joins TRBV7-7 and TRBJ1-2, with 12 bases lining up with TRBD1. Unmatched junction bases numbered 10, after V lost 4 bases and J lost 4 bases. Germline CDR1 SSHAT, CDR2 FNYEAQ (reference sequence). CDR3 length: 17 amino acids. CDR3 sequence reads: CASSSRKRDRGPYGYTF. The CDR3 nucleotides are TGTGCCAGCAGCTCCCGGAAGAGGGACAGGGGGCCCTATGGCTACACCTTC. The entire variable domain, with the rest obtained from reference TRBV7-7 and TRBJ1-2, is as follows: GAGVSQSPRYKVTKRGQDVTLRCDPISSHATLYWYQQALGQGPEFLTYFNYEAQPDKSGLPSDRFSAERPEGSISTLTIQRTEQRDSAMYRCASSSRKRDRGPYGYTFGSGTRLTVV.

The J gene is TRBJ1-1, the V gene TRBV25-1; D is undetermined. The length of the CDR3 is 14 residues. Germline V gene sequence: CDR1 MGHDK, CDR2 SYGVNS. Trimming shortened V by 1 base and J by 1 base, and 7 bases separated the two germline ends. CDR3 in amino acids: CASSEFTENTEAFF. The CDR3 DNA reads TGTGCCAGCAGTGAATTTACGGAGAACACTGAAGCTTTCTTT.

The V and J genes are TRBV2 and TRBJ2-5; D is unclear. This CDR3 comprises 16 residues. V was shortened by 5 bases and J by 1 base, with 17 bases between the two germline ends. Germline V gene lookup returns CDR1 SNHLY and CDR2 FYNNEI. CDR3 sequence reads: CASSHFTLRSQETQYF. The CDR3 DNA follows: TGTGCCAGCAGTCACTTCACGCTCCGATCCCAAGAGACCCAGTACTTC.

The rearrangement uses TRBV2 and TRBJ1-6; D ambiguous. The CDR3 length is 16 residues. Germline CDR1 reads SNHLY; CDR2 reads FYNNEI. V was cut by 7 bases and J by 7 bases, with 20 bases left in between. The CDR3: CASTRSEGGGNSPLHF. CDR3 nucleotides: TGTGCCAGCACCCGATCGGAGGGCGGTGGGAATTCACCCCTCCACTTT.

This chain uses TRBV18 with TRBJ1-2, with D maybe TRBD1 (6 bases). Germline values: CDR1 KGHSH, CDR2 LQKENI. The CDR3 sequence is 16 residues long. Trimming pared 2 bases from V and 0 bases from J, leaving 13 bases between. The CDR3 nucleotides are TGTGCCAGCTCACCAAATACAGGGACTGCTAACTATGGCTACACCTTC. Translating gives CASSPNTGTANYGYTF.

V gene TRBV10-1 combines with J gene TRBJ2-5; TRBD2 matches at 12 bases. Trimming took 5 bases from V and 5 from J; bases not matched to a gene: 6. Germline V gene lookup returns CDR1 WNHNN and CDR2 SYGVQD (reference sequence). The CDR3 totals 15 residues. CDR3 region: CASSRTSGTRETQYF. CDR3 coding DNA: TGCGCCAGCAGTCGGACTAGCGGGACGAGGGAGACCCAGTACTTC.

The chain joins TRBV30 to TRBJ1-6; no firm D call. V dropped 3 bases and J dropped 2 bases, with 8 bases sitting between them. CDR3 size: 14 residues. Germline V lookup: CDR1 GTSNPN, CDR2 SVGIG (reference sequence). CDR3 DNA: TGTGCCTGGAGAGGAATCCCCTATAATTCACCCCTCCACTTT. Its translation: CAWRGIPYNSPLHF.

The gene calls are TRBV7-6 and TRBJ1-1; D gene unclear. Trimming pared 4 bases from V and 0 bases from J, leaving 12 bases between. The CDR3 runs 15 residues. CDR1 and CDR2 (germline): SGHVS, FNYEAQ. The CDR3 region is CASSSQTGLNTEAFF. CDR3 coding DNA: TGTGCCAGCAGCTCTCAGACGGGGTTGAACACTGAAGCTTTCTTT.

V gene TRBV5-4 combines with J gene TRBJ1-6; 7 positions match TRBD1. In germline, CDR1 is SGHNT, CDR2 YYREEE (reference sequence). V shed 10 bases and J 9 bases; nucleotides not matched to a gene: 7. The CDR3 totals 12 residues. CDR3 DNA: TGTGCCGCAGGGACAGTTCGTTCACCCCTCCACTTT. It yields the protein CAAGTVRSPLHF.

This CDR3 reads CASSPSPETTAFF. CDR3 nucleotides: TGTGCCAGCAGTCCCTCTCCGGAGACTACAGCTTTCTTT. The chain couples TRBV25-1 to TRBJ1-1, with D uncertain. Germline assignment: CDR1 MGHDK and CDR2 SYGVNS. The CDR3 loop spans 13 amino acids. V shed 5 bases and J shed 10 bases, with 17 bases lying between them.

The chain carries TRBV5-8 and TRBJ2-1; D may be TRBD1 (5 bases). Germline loops: CDR1 SGHTS, CDR2 YDEGEE. The CDR3 runs 12 residues. The germline V and J ends were trimmed by 0 bases and 14 bases, with 12 bases remaining between them. CDR3 sequence: CASSLDGGAEFF. The CDR3 DNA is TGTGCCAGCAGCTTGGATGGTGGGGCGGAGTTCTTC.